This T cell receptor (beta chain) was captured by sequencing in a study of response to subunit inactivated influenza vaccine. General study findings and limits: It was suggested by the authors that few new T cells are recruited by each seasonal influenza vaccination.

After removal of 2 bases from V and 8 bases from J, the junction contained 8 bases not matched to a gene. Germline CDR1 MNHEY, CDR2 SVGAGI. The CDR3 spans 15 residues. This clonotype has a handful of counts. Antigen specificity is unknown. One entry per CDR3 protein results from TCRdb running MiXCR on the RT-PCR reads. The data hold hundreds of thousands of distinct CDR3 sequences, with 25% observed a single time. The TCR was taken from a man in his fifties who received an inactivated influenza vaccine. This sequence joins TRBV6-5 and TRBJ2-1; 8 bases are shared with TRBD2. The sample in question was CD4+ T cells sorted from PBMCs, obtained 4 to 6 days after vaccination. CDR3 sequence reads: CASSYPGGLRDEQFF. For the CDR3, the DNA is TGTGCCAGCAGTTACCCGGGGGGGCTTAGGGATGAGCAGTTCTTC.